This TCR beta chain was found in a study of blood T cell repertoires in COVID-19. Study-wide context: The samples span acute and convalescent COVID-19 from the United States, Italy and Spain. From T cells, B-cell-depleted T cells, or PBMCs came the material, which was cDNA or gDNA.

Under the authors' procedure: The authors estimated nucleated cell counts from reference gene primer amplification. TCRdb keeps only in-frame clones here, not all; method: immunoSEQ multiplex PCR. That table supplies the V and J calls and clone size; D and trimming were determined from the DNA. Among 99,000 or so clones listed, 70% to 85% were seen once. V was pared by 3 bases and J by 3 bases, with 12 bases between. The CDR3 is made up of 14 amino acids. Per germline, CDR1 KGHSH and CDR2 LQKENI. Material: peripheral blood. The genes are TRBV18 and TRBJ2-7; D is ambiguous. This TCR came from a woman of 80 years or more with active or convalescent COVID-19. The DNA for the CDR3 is TGTGCCAGCTCACCGCCCGGTCTCTTCTACGAGCAGTACTTC. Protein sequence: CASSPPGLFYEQYF. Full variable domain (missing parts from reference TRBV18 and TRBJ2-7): NAGVMQNPRHLVRRRGQEARLRCSPMKGHSHVYWYRQLPEEGLKFMVYLQKENIIDESGMPKERFSAEFPKEGPSILRIQQVVRGDSAAYFCASSPPGLFYEQYFGPGTRLTVT.